Below are 14 T cell receptor beta chains sequenced from a single sample in a study of tumor-infiltrating lymphocytes in primary liver carcinoma. Each 20-30 mg portion of unsorted bulk tissue served as the source for co-extraction of RNA and DNA. Starting material of 450 to 550 ng total RNA yielded TCR beta cDNA via a constant-region primer. Three-round nested multiplex PCR performed with slightly modified ARM-PCR produced the TCR beta libraries. In the first two PCR rounds, TRBV1-TRBV30 forward primers were paired with a C-beta reverse primer, and each round lasted 10 cycles. One entry per CDR3 protein results from TCRdb running MiXCR on the multiplex PCR reads. Of under 45,000 distinct CDR3 sequences listed, 70% to 85% are singletons. The sequenced sample consisted of liver tumor tissue from sampling region 4. Subset reported: tumor region T4, right-lateral pole. The receptors were sampled from a middle-aged man with primary liver carcinoma and hepatitis B virus infection.

On this clonotype itself: One end of the junction fails to match germline, which may point to a read error. The chain combines TRBV5-5 with TRBJ1-2; the D gene is possibly TRBD1 (5 bases). The CDR3 has 16 amino acids. Germline V gives CDR1 SGHKS, CDR2 YYEKEE (reference sequence). For the CDR3, the DNA is TGTGTCAGCAGCCCTCACCCGGACATAACTAACTATGGTTACACCTTC. It is translated as CVSSPHPDITNYGYTF.

Notes on this clonotype: The junction and the germline gene differ at one end; a read error may be behind it. The V call is TRBV11-2, the J call TRBJ2-1; tentatively, D is TRBD1 (6 bases). CDR3 length: 16 residues. The germline CDR1 and CDR2 sequences are SGHAT and FQNNGV. The CDR3 loop is CSSSTGPYGVYNEHFF. DNA for the CDR3: TGTTCCAGCAGCACAGGGCCCTACGGGGTTTACAATGAGCACTTCTTC.

At least ten counts were recorded for this clonotype. It is likely a read error, because the conserved phenylalanine at the end of the CDR3 is missing. The rearrangement uses TRBV10-3 and TRBJ2-5; D could derive from TRBD1 or TRBD2 (5 bases each). Trimming cost V 0 bases and J 9 bases, with 14 bases left between them. Germline lookup yields CDR1 ENHRY and CDR2 SYGVKD. The CDR3 consists of 14 residues. In nucleotides, the CDR3 is TGTGCCATCAGTGAGTCGAGGGGTACCGAGGCCCAGTACCTC. It codes for CAISESRGTEAQYL.

Note on this clonotype: The junction and the germline gene differ at one end; a read error may be behind it. This chain joins TRBV2 and TRBJ2-3; no reliable D call. CDR1 is SNHLY, CDR2 FYNNEI, per germline. This CDR3 contains 11 residues. CDR3: CASSFEDAQYF. The CDR3 DNA reads TGTGCCAGCAGTTTCGAAGATGCACAGTATTTC.

This clonotype rates as medium-sized. The genes are TRBV4-2 and TRBJ2-2; D possibly uses TRBD1 or TRBD2 (5 bases each). The CDR3 spans 12 residues. The V end lost 3 bases, the J end lost 8 bases, and 7 bases lay between the germline ends. In germline, CDR1 is LGHNA, CDR2 YNFKEQ. The CDR3 reads CASSHWGGELFF. The DNA of the CDR3 is TGTGCCAGCAGCCATTGGGGGGGGGAGCTGTTTTTT.

Worth noting for this clonotype: No conserved phenylalanine or tryptophan ends this CDR3, so it is likely a read error. The V gene is TRBV28, the J gene TRBJ1-5, with TRBD1 matching 11 bases. Germline V gene lookup returns CDR1 MDHEN and CDR2 SYDVKM. The CDR3 totals 16 residues. The CDR3 bases are TGTGCCAACAGTTTATTTGGGGACAGGGGGAATCAGCCCCAGCATCTT. This codes for CANSLFGDRGNQPQHL.

Turning to this clonotype: The junction differs from germline at one of its ends, possibly a read error. V and J are TRBV6-2 or TRBV6-3 and TRBJ2-7, with 8 positions matching TRBD2. This CDR3 comprises 15 residues. Germline CDR1 is MNHEY and CDR2 is SVGEGT. This CDR3 reads CASGTPTSVGYEQYF. The CDR3 DNA reads as TGTGCCAGCGGCACTCCGACTAGCGTAGGGTACGAGCAGTATTTC.

The chain links TRBV11-3 to TRBJ2-1, with D unresolved. This CDR3 contains 14 residues. V lost 5 bases to trimming and J lost 8 bases, with 16 bases between them. Germline V CDR1 and CDR2: SGHNT, YENEEA. CDR3 sequence (DNA): TGTGCCAGCAGCCAAGGCGTCTCGAACCATGAGCAGTTCTTC. Protein sequence: CASSQGVSNHEQFF.

The V call is TRBV21-1, the J call TRBJ1-5; TRBD1 is taken as the D call from the table, unchecked against the DNA. TRBV21-1 is a recognized pseudogene. The CDR3 extends over 17 amino acids. CDR3 residues: CASSKAGTAECNQPLHF. CDR3 DNA sequence: TGCGCCAGCAGCAAAGCAGGGACAGCCGAATGCAATCAGCCCCTGCATTTT.

The chain combines TRBV5-1 with TRBJ2-5; TRBD2 matches 14 bases. CDR1 SGHRS and CDR2 YFSETQ come from the germline V gene. V gave up 7 bases and J gave up 6 bases; unmatched junction bases: 11. The CDR3 is made up of 16 amino acids. CDR3 amino acids: CASDSGLAGGVKTQYF. In DNA, the CDR3 is TGCGCCAGCGACTCCGGACTAGCGGGAGGAGTCAAGACCCAGTACTTC.

The sample holds one count of this clonotype. One junction end disagrees with the germline gene, perhaps due to a read error. This CDR3 is CATSPGTIGYTQYF. CDR3 coding DNA: TGTGCCACCAGTCCCGGGACAATCGGCTATACACAGTATTTT. The V and J genes are TRBV24-1 and TRBJ2-3; the D gene is possibly TRBD1 (6 bases). Germline lookup yields CDR1 KGHDR and CDR2 SFDVKD. The CDR3 has 14 amino acids.

The V and J genes are TRBV7-8 and TRBJ2-3, with 11 bases identical to TRBD2. Germline trimming cut 5 bases from V and 11 bases from J; bases unmatched to any gene: 18. Germline V CDR1 and CDR2: SGHVS, FQNEAQ. The CDR3 spans 17 residues. Here the CDR3 DNA reads TGTGCCAGCAGCATAGTCTTACTAGCGGGAGCTTCTCATATGCAGTATTTT. Amino acid sequence: CASSIVLLAGASHMQYF. Using reference TRBV7-8 and TRBJ2-3 for the parts outside the CDR3, the full variable domain is GAGVSQSPRYKVAKRGQDVALRCDPISGHVSLFWYQQALGQGPEFLTYFQNEAQLDKSGLPSDRFFAERPEGSVSTLKIQRTQQEDSAVYLCASSIVLLAGASHMQYFGPGTRLTVL.

Points on this clonotype: One end of the junction fails to match germline, which may point to a read error. The chain couples TRBV4-2 to TRBJ2-7, with 11 bases fitting TRBD2. CDR1 is LGHNA and CDR2 is YNFKEQ in the germline V gene. The CDR3 has 15 amino acids. The CDR3 DNA reads TGTGCCGGCAGCCTAGGTAGCGGGAGGGACAACGAGCAGTACTTC. Protein product: CAGSLGSGRDNEQYF.

A single count supports this clonotype. The CDR3 nucleotides are TGTGCCAGTACTTTAGCAGGGGTGTGGGGGGACTACGAGCAGTACTTC. It encodes CASTLAGVWGDYEQYF. The rearrangement links TRBV7-9 to TRBJ2-7; D is possibly TRBD1 or TRBD2 (6 bases each). Germline assignment: CDR1 SEHNR and CDR2 FQNEAQ (reference sequence). Deletions cut 9 bases from V and 3 bases from J, with 24 bases between. This CDR3 spans 16 amino acids.